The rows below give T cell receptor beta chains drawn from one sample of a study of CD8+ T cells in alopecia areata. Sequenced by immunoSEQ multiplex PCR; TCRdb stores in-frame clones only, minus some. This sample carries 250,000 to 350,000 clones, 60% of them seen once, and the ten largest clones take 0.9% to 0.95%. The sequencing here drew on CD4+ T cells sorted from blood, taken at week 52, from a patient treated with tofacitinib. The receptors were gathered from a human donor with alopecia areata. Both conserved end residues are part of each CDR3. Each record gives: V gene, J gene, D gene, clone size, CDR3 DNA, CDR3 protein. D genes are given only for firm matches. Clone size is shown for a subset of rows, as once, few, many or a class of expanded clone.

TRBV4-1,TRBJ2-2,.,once,TGCGCCAGCAGCCAAGAAGGGACCCGTTTCGGCGGGGAGCTGTTTTTT,CASSQEGTRFGGELFF
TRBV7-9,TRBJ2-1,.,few,TGTGCCAGCCGGAGGGCGGGGGCCCCATCGGATGAGCAGTTCTTC,CASRRAGAPSDEQFF
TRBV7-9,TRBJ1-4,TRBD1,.,TGTGCCAGCAGCAGGGTGGGGACAGGGGTTGAAAAACTGTTTTTT,CASSRVGTGVEKLFF
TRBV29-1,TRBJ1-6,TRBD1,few,TGCAGCGCCGGGACAGACAATTCACCCCTCCACTTT,CSAGTDNSPLHF
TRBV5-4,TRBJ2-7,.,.,TGTGCCAGCAGTCTTGACAGGCCTTCCAACGAGCAGTACTTC,CASSLDRPSNEQYF
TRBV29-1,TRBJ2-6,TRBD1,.,TGCAGCGTGGGGGACAGGGGCTCTGGGGCCAACGTCCTGACTTTC,CSVGDRGSGANVLTF
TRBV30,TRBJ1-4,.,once,.,CAWTFGAATNEKLFF
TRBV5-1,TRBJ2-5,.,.,TGCGCCAGCAGAGAGCAGGGGCGAGGAGAGACCCAGTACTTC,CASREQGRGETQYF
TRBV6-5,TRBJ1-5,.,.,TGTGCCAGCAGTTACTCGTCAGGTTGGGGTCAGCCCCAGCATTTT,CASSYSSGWGQPQHF
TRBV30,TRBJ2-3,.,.,TGTGCCTGGAGTGGGAGCGGAGATACGCAGTATTTT,CAWSGSGDTQYF
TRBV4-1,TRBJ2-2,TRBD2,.,TGCGCCAGCAGCCTGGGACTAGCGGGGCTCACCGGGGAGCTGTTTTTT,CASSLGLAGLTGELFF
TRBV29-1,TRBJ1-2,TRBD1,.,TGCAGCGTTGCTCAGGGGGCGAATGGCTACACCTTC,CSVAQGANGYTF
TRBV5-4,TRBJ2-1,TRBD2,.,TGTGCCAGCAGCTGGCGGGAGGGCAGCAATGAGCAGTTCTTC,CASSWREGSNEQFF
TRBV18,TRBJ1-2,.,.,TGTGCCAGCTCCCAGGTCGAGGGGCAGTACGGCTACACCTTC,CASSQVEGQYGYTF
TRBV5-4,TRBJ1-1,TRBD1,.,TGTGCCAGCAGCCCCCCGACAGGGGACAGGTCCGAAGCTTTCTTT,CASSPPTGDRSEAFF
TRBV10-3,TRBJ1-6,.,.,TGTGCCATCAGTGACGGACAAGCCTATAATTCACCCCTCCACTTT,CAISDGQAYNSPLHF
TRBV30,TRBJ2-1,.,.,TGTGCCTGGAGCGCGGCACGTTACAATGAGCAGTTCTTC,CAWSAARYNEQFF
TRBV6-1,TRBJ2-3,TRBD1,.,TGTGCCAGCAGTGAAGGGACAGGGTCCAGCACAGATACGCAGTATTTT,CASSEGTGSSTDTQYF
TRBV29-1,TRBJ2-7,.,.,TGCAGCGTTGAAGGGAACACCGCCTACGAGCAGTACTTC,CSVEGNTAYEQYF
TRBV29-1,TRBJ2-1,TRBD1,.,TGCAGCGCCCAGGGACAGGCAAGCTACAATGAGCAGTTCTTC,CSAQGQASYNEQFF
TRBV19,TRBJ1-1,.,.,TGTGCCAGTAGTATAAGCGGAGGACAGAACACTGAAGCTTTCTTT,CASSISGGQNTEAFF